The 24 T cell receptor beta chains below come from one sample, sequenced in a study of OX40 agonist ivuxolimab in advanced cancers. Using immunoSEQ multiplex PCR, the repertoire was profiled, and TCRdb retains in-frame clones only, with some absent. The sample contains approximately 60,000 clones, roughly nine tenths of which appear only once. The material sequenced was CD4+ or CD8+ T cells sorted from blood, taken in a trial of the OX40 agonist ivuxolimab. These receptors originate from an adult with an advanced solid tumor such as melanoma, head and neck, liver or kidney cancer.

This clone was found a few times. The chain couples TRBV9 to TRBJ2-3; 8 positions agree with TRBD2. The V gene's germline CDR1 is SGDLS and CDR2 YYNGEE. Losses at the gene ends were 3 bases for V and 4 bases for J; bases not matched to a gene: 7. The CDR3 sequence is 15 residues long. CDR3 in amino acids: CASSEPGLVPDTQYF. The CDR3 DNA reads TGTGCCAGCAGCGAACCGGGACTAGTCCCAGATACGCAGTATTTT.

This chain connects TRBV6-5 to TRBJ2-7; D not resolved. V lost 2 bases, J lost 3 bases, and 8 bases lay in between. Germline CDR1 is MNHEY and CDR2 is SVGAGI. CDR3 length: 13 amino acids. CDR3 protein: CASSYVGSYEQYF. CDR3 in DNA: TGTGCCAGCAGTTACGTGGGCAGCTACGAGCAGTACTTC.

The CDR3 DNA reads as TGTGCCAGCAGCCCCCTGGGGTACAATGAGCAGTTCTTC. Protein sequence: CASSPLGYNEQFF. This sequence joins TRBV13 and TRBJ2-1; D remains ambiguous. V was cut by 5 bases and J by 4 bases, with 9 bases left in between. There are 13 residues in the CDR3. The V gene's germline CDR1 is PRHDT and CDR2 FYEKMQ (reference sequence).

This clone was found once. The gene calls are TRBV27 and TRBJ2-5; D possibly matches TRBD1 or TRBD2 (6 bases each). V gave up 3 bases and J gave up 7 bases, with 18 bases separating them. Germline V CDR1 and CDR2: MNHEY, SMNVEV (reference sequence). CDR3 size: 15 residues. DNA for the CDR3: TGTGCCAGCAGTTTTCGACTAGATGGGGGCGGGACCCAGTACTTC. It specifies CASSFRLDGGGTQYF.

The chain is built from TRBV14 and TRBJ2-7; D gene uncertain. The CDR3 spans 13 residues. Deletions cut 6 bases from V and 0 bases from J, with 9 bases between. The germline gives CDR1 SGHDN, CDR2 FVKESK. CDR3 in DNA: TGTGCCAGCAGTCCTAGGAACTCCTACGAGCAGTACTTC. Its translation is CASSPRNSYEQYF.

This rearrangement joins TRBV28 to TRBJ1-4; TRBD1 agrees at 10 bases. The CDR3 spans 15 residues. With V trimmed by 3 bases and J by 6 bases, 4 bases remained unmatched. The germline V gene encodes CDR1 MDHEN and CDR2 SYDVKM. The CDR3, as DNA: TGTGCCAGCAGTTTTTCCGGGACAGGGGATGAAAAACTGTTTTTT. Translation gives CASSFSGTGDEKLFF. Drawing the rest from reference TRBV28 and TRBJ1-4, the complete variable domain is DVKVTQSSRYLVKRTGEKVFLECVQDMDHENMFWYRQDPGLGLRLIYFSYDVKMKEKGDIPEGYSVSREKKERFSLILESASTNQTSMYLCASSFSGTGDEKLFFGSGTQLSVL.

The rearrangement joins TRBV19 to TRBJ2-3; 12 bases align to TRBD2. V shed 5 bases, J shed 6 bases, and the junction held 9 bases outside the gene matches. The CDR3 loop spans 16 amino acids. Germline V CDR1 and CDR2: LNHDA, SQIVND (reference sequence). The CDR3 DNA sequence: TGTGCCAGTAGTTCCGGAGGGACTAGCGGGTTGGATACGCAGTATTTT. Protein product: CASSSGGTSGLDTQYF.

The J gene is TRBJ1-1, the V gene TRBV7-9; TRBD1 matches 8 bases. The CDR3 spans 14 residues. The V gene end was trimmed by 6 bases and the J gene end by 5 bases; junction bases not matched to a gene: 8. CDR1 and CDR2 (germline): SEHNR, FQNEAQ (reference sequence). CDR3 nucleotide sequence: TGTGCCAGCAGTTACGGACAGGGCCGAACTGAAGCTTTCTTT. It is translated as CASSYGQGRTEAFF.

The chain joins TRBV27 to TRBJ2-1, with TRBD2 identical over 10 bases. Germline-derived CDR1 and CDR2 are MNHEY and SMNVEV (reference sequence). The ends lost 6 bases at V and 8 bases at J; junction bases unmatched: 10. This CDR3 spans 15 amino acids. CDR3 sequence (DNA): TGTGCCAGCAGAAGCGGGGGGGGGCGCTCGGATGAGCAGTTCTTC. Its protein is CASRSGGGRSDEQFF.

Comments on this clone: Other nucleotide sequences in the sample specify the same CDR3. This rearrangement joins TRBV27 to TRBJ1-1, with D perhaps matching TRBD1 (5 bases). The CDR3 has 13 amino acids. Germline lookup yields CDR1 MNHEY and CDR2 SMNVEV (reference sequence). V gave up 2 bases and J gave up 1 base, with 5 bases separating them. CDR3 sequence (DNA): TGTGCCAGCAGTTTACAGGGGAACACTGAAGCTTTCTTT. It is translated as CASSLQGNTEAFF.

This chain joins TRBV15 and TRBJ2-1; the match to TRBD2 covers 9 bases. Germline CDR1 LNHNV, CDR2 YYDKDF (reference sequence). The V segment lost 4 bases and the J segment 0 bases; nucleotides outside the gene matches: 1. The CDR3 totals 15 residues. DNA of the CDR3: TGTGCCACCAGCAAGACTAGCGGCTCCTACAATGAGCAGTTCTTC. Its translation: CATSKTSGSYNEQFF.

The CDR3: CASSSLGPGYTF. The CDR3 bases are TGTGCCAGCAGCTCCTTAGGTCCCGGCTACACCTTC. The rearrangement links TRBV7-9 to TRBJ1-2; D uncertain. This CDR3 spans 12 amino acids. Germline V gene sequence: CDR1 SEHNR, CDR2 FQNEAQ (reference sequence). Trimming took 4 bases from V and 8 from J, leaving 11 bases between them.

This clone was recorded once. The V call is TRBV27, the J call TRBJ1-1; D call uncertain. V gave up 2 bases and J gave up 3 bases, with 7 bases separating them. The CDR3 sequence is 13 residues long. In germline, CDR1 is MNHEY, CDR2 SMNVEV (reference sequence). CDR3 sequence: CASSLQVDTEAFF. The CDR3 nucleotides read TGTGCCAGCAGTTTACAGGTCGACACTGAAGCTTTCTTT.

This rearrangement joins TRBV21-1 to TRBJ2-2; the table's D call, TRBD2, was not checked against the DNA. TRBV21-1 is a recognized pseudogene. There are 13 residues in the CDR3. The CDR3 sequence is CASSRESTGELFF. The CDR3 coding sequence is TGTGCCAGCAGCAGAGAGAGTACCGGGGAGCTGTTTTTT.

CDR3 sequence (DNA): TGCGCCAGCAGCCCGAGAGGGCTTGGGGACACTGAAGCTTTCTTT. Amino acid sequence: CASSPRGLGDTEAFF. This chain connects TRBV5-1 to TRBJ1-1; D gene uncertain. The CDR3 is 15 residues long. From germline, CDR1 is SGHRS and CDR2 YFSETQ. The V end lost 4 bases, the J end lost 3 bases, and 16 bases lay between the germline ends.

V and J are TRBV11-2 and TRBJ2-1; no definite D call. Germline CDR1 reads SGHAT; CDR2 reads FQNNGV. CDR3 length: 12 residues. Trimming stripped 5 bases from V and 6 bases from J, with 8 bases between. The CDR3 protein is CASSRWGNEQFF. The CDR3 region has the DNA TGTGCCAGCAGCCGCTGGGGCAATGAGCAGTTCTTC.

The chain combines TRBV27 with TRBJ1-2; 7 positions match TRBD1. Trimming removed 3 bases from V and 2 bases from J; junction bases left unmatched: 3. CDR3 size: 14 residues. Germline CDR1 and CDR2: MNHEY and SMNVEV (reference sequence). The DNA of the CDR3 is TGTGCCAGCAGTTTGGACAGGAGGAACTATGGCTACACCTTC. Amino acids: CASSLDRRNYGYTF.

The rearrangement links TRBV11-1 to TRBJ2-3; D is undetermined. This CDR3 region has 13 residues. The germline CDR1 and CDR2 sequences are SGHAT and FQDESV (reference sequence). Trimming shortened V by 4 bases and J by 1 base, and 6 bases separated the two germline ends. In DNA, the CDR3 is TGTGCCAGCAGCTCTCTAGGCACAGATACGCAGTATTTT. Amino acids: CASSSLGTDTQYF.

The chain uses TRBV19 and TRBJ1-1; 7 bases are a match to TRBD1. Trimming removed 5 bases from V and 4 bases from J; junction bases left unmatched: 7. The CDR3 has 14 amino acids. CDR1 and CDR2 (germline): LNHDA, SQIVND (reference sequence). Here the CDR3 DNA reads TGTGCCAGTAGTCCAAGGACAGGCGCCACTGAAGCTTTCTTT. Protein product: CASSPRTGATEAFF.

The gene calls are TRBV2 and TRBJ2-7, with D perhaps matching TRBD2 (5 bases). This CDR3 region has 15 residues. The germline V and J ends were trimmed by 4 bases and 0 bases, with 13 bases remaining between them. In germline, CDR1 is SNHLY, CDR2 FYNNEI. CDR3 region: CASSAEPGSSYEQYF. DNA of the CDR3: TGTGCCAGCAGTGCCGAACCGGGGAGCTCCTACGAGCAGTACTTC.

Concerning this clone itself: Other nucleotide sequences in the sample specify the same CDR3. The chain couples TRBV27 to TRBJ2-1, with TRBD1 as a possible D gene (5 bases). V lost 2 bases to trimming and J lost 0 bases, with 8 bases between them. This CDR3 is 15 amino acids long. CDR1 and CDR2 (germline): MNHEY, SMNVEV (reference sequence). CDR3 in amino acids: CASSLQGSSYNEQFF. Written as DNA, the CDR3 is TGTGCCAGCAGTTTACAGGGTAGCTCCTACAATGAGCAGTTCTTC.

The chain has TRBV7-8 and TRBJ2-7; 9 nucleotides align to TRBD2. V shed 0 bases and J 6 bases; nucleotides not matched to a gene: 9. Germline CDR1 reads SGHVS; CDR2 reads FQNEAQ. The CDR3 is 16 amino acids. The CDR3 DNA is TGTGCCAGCAGCTTAGCTCCTAGCGGGATGGGTGGCGAGCAGTACTTC. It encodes CASSLAPSGMGGEQYF.

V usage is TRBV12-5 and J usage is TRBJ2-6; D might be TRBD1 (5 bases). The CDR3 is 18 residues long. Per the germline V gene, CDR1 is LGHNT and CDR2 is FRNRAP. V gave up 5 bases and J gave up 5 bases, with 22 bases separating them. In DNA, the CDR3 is TGTGCTAGTGGTCCACCAGGTGCAGGACAAAGTCGGGCCAACGTCCTGACTTTC. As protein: CASGPPGAGQSRANVLTF.

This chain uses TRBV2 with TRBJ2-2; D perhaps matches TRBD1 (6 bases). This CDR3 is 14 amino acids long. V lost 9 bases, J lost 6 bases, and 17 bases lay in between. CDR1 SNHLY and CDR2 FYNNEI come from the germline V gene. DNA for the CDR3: TGTGCCAGGGGGGCGCCACCACAACCCGGGGAGCTGTTTTTT. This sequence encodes CARGAPPQPGELFF.